This T cell receptor beta chain was documented in a study of blood T cell repertoires in COVID-19. Overall study: The United States, Italy and Spain provided the acute and convalescent COVID-19 samples.

The assay was immunoSEQ multiplex PCR, and TCRdb's table has in-frame clones only and misses some. The data show fewer than 350,000 clones, with roughly 85% seen just once and 6% held by the top ten. V gave up 5 bases and J gave up 4 bases, with 18 bases separating them. CDR1 is SGHVS, CDR2 FNYEAQ, per germline. This CDR3 is 16 amino acids long. This TCR came from a woman aged 40-49 years who had recovered from COVID-19. The sequenced sample was PBMCs or T cells enriched from blood (not recorded which). The chain has TRBV7-6 and TRBJ1-3, with D perhaps matching TRBD1 (6 bases). The CDR3 coding sequence is TGTGCCAGCAGCCCGCGAGCGGACAGTGCAGGAAACACCATATATTTT. Its protein product is CASSPRADSAGNTIYF.